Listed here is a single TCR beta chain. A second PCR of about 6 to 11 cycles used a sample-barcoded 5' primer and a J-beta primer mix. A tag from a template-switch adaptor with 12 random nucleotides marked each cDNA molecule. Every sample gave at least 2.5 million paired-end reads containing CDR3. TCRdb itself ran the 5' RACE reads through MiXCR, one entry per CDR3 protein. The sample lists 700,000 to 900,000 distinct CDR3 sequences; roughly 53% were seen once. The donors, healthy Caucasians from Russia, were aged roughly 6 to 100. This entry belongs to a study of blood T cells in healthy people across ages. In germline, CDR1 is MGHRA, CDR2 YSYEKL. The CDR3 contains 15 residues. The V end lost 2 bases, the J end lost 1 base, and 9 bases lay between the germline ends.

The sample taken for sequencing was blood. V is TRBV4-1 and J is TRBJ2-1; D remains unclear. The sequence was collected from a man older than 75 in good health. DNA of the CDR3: TGCGCCAGCAGCCAAATCGCGGATTCCTACAATGAGCAGTTCTTC. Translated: CASSQIADSYNEQFF.